One and the same sample provided the 14 T cell receptor beta chains below, sequenced in a study of spatial heterogeneity in lung cancer. One entry per CDR3 protein results from TCRdb running MiXCR on the 5' RACE reads. Found here are over 2,000 distinct CDR3 sequences, approximately 5.1% of them singletons; the top ten hold approximately 20%. Study results and caveats: In tumors, expanded intratumoral alpha and beta TCR counts tracked mutation counts.

Time point noted: sample taken at primary tumor resection. Their target antigens are unknown. This specimen was lung tumor tissue, taken at surgery. The receptor source for this set is a male donor with early-stage non-small cell lung cancer.

This clonotype is medium-sized (0.01 to 0.1%) within its sample. The genes are TRBV7-8 and TRBJ2-3; D is possibly TRBD1 (6 bases). There are 15 residues in the CDR3. V was pared by 5 bases and J by 0 bases, with 12 bases between. The germline CDR1 and CDR2 sequences are SGHVS and FQNEAQ. The CDR3 protein is CASSLRTESTDTQYF. CDR3 DNA sequence: TGTGCCAGCAGCCTACGGACAGAAAGCACAGATACGCAGTATTTT. The entire variable domain, with the rest obtained from reference TRBV7-8 and TRBJ2-3, is as follows: GAGVSQSPRYKVAKRGQDVALRCDPISGHVSLFWYQQALGQGPEFLTYFQNEAQLDKSGLPSDRFFAERPEGSVSTLKIQRTQQEDSAVYLCASSLRTESTDTQYFGPGTRLTVL.

This clonotype was seen many times. The rearrangement joins TRBV9 to TRBJ2-7; D unclear. The CDR3 is made up of 14 amino acids. Between the trimmed V and J ends, which lost 0 bases and 1 base, there was a span of 8 bases. From germline, CDR1 is SGDLS and CDR2 YYNGEE. The CDR3 sequence is CASSVEWGSYEQYF. The DNA of the CDR3 is TGTGCCAGCAGCGTAGAGTGGGGATCCTACGAGCAGTACTTC.

Relative to its sample, this clonotype is medium-sized. The chain joins TRBV4-3 to TRBJ2-2; D is ambiguous. CDR1 is LGHNA, CDR2 YSLEER, per germline. Trimming stripped 0 bases from V and 0 bases from J, with 8 bases between. CDR3 length: 16 residues. The CDR3 loop reads CASSQELRTNTGELFF. CDR3 nucleotide sequence: TGCGCCAGCAGCCAAGAGCTCAGAACGAACACCGGGGAGCTGTTTTTT.

By share of the sample, this clonotype is medium-sized (0.01 to 0.1%). This rearrangement joins TRBV30 to TRBJ2-1; TRBD2 aligns across 9 bases. V was clipped by 4 bases and J by 6 bases; unmatched bases: 4. The CDR3 has 13 residues. The germline V gene has CDR1 GTSNPN and CDR2 SVGIG (reference sequence). CDR3: CAWNGGRGNEQFF. CDR3 in DNA: TGTGCCTGGAATGGCGGGAGGGGCAATGAGCAGTTCTTC.

This clonotype is medium-sized by share. The chain combines TRBV6-5 with TRBJ1-6; 8 nucleotides line up with TRBD1. CDR3 size: 15 residues. V gave up 6 bases and J gave up 5 bases; unmatched junction bases: 6. Germline V gene lookup returns CDR1 MNHEY and CDR2 SVGAGI. For the CDR3, the DNA is TGTGCCAGCAGACCGGGACAGGAGAATAATTCACCCCTCCACTTT. Its translation is CASRPGQENNSPLHF.

This clonotype was observed at least ten times. The junction and the germline gene differ at one end; a read error may be behind it. The rearrangement links TRBV6-1 to TRBJ2-6; no firm D call. Germline lookup yields CDR1 MNHNS and CDR2 SASEGT. The CDR3 has 13 amino acids. The CDR3 DNA reads TGTGCCAGCATCTTCTCTGAGGCCAACGTCCTGACTTTC. Translating gives CASIFSEANVLTF.

This clonotype is termed medium-sized. This chain links TRBV20-1 with TRBJ1-4; no reliable D call. The CDR3 consists of 15 residues. Trimming took off 0 bases at V and 3 bases at J, with 11 bases between the two ends. Germline V gene data show CDR1 as DFQATT and CDR2 as SNEGSKA (reference sequence). The CDR3 sequence: CSARDKGTPNEKLFF. The DNA of the CDR3 is TGCAGTGCTAGAGATAAGGGAACGCCTAATGAAAAACTGTTTTTT.

The table lists this clonotype with many counts. CDR3 nucleotides: TGTGCCAGCAGTAGGGGACAGGGGCCTTCACAGCCCCAGCATTTT. It is translated as CASSRGQGPSQPQHF. The chain recombines TRBV6-5 with TRBJ1-5; 10 bases align to TRBD1. The CDR3 length is 15 residues. Germline V gene lookup returns CDR1 MNHEY and CDR2 SVGAGI. J lost 7 bases, V lost 5 bases, and 8 bases had no gene match.

This clonotype was seen more than once but under ten times. V usage is TRBV5-1 and J usage is TRBJ2-7; 8 bases are a match to TRBD2. The junction had 3 bases not matched to a gene; V was cut back by 4 bases and J by 0 bases. The CDR3 contains 14 residues. The V gene's germline CDR1 is SGHRS and CDR2 YFSETQ. The CDR3 nucleotides are TGCGCCAGCAGCCCTACTAGCGGCTCCTACGAGCAGTACTTC. It specifies CASSPTSGSYEQYF.

This clonotype was seen at least ten times. The chain has TRBV10-3 and TRBJ1-1; 8 bases match TRBD1. Germline assignment: CDR1 ENHRY and CDR2 SYGVKD. Germline trimming cut 7 bases from V and 1 base from J; bases unmatched to any gene: 5. The CDR3 has 14 residues. CDR3 sequence (DNA): TGTGCCATCACCAACGGGACAGGGAACACTGAAGCTTTCTTT. The encoded protein is CAITNGTGNTEAFF.

By frequency in the sample, this clonotype is medium-sized. The chain links TRBV7-2 to TRBJ2-2; D not certain. The CDR3 loop spans 17 amino acids. V shed 7 bases and J shed 0 bases, with 18 bases lying between them. The germline CDR1 and CDR2 sequences are SGHTA and FQGNSA. The CDR3 sequence is CASKPGDSATNTGELFF. In DNA form, the CDR3 reads TGTGCCAGCAAACCCGGTGACTCCGCTACGAACACCGGGGAGCTGTTTTTT.

Ten or more counts support this clonotype. The V and J genes are TRBV19 and TRBJ1-4; D remains unclear. Germline V gene data show CDR1 as LNHDA and CDR2 as SQIVND (reference sequence). The germline V and J ends were trimmed by 2 bases and 0 bases, with 7 bases remaining between them. This CDR3 is 15 amino acids long. CDR3 DNA: TGTGCCAGTAGTATATCGGATGCAACTAATGAAAAACTGTTTTTT. It yields the protein CASSISDATNEKLFF.

This clonotype is termed medium-sized. The rearrangement uses TRBV5-1 and TRBJ2-5; D may be TRBD2 (5 bases). The germline V gene has CDR1 SGHRS and CDR2 YFSETQ. This CDR3 contains 14 residues. V was clipped by 4 bases and J by 0 bases, with 10 bases between them. The DNA for the CDR3 is TGCGCCAGCAGCCCAATCGGGAACCAAGAGACCCAGTACTTC. Translation gives CASSPIGNQETQYF.

V is TRBV18 and J is TRBJ1-5, with TRBD1 matching 9 bases. Per the germline V gene, CDR1 is KGHSH and CDR2 is LQKENI. The CDR3 covers 15 residues. J was trimmed by 4 bases and V by 3 bases; bases with no gene match: 4. The DNA of the CDR3 is TGTGCCAGCTCACCGGACAGGGGAGGGAATCAGCCCCAGCATTTT. It specifies CASSPDRGGNQPQHF.